The 18 T cell receptor beta chains reported below all come from one sample, sequenced in a study of cytomegalovirus exposure and HLA in healthy donors. Repertoires were generated with immunoSEQ multiplex PCR, while TCRdb's copy carries only in-frame clones and drops some. Of roughly 68,000 clones in the sample, just over 95% are singletons; the top ten hold more than 4%. Sequenced material: PBMCs. All receptors derive from a woman in her late teens or twenties in good health and CMV-seropositive.

The CDR3: CASSATGFYEQYF. The DNA for the CDR3 is TGTGCCAGCAGTGCTACGGGGTTCTACGAGCAGTACTTC. The chain is built from TRBV28 and TRBJ2-7; a weak D match, TRBD2 (5 bases). Germline V gives CDR1 MDHEN, CDR2 SYDVKM. The CDR3 consists of 13 residues. Trimming left V 5 bases short and J 3 bases short, with 11 bases between.

The chain recombines TRBV27 with TRBJ2-4; 15 nucleotides match TRBD2. Looked up from germline, CDR1 is MNHEY and CDR2 is SMNVEV (reference sequence). The CDR3 covers 17 residues. The V segment lost 2 bases and the J segment 5 bases; nucleotides outside the gene matches: 4. The CDR3 reads CASSLRTSGRAQNIQYF. As DNA, the CDR3 is TGTGCCAGCAGTTTAAGGACTAGCGGGAGGGCCCAAAACATTCAGTACTTC.

The genes are TRBV7-9 and TRBJ2-1; 12 nucleotides align to TRBD2. The CDR3 has 17 residues. The trim removed 5 bases at V and 4 bases at J, leaving 9 bases unmatched. The germline gives CDR1 SEHNR, CDR2 FQNEAQ (reference sequence). The CDR3 nucleotides are TGTGCCAGCAGCCCACCCCTAACTAGCGGGAGGTACAATGAGCAGTTCTTC. Its protein is CASSPPLTSGRYNEQFF.

The chain combines TRBV30 with TRBJ2-7, with D unclear. This CDR3 is built from 12 residues. The V end was cut by 4 bases, the J end by 1 base, with 8 bases between. Germline V gene data show CDR1 as GTSNPN and CDR2 as SVGIG (reference sequence). The CDR3 spells CAWTKSSYEQYF. The CDR3 DNA sequence: TGTGCCTGGACTAAGTCATCCTACGAGCAGTACTTC.

This clone was recorded once. The chain carries TRBV6-5 and TRBJ1-1, with 10 bases matching TRBD1. The germline V gene encodes CDR1 MNHEY and CDR2 SVGAGI. Trimming took 4 bases from V and 5 from J; bases not matched to a gene: 10. The CDR3 has 16 amino acids. The chain's CDR3 is CASSSPRDRGGTEAFF. CDR3 sequence (DNA): TGTGCCAGCAGTTCCCCCCGGGACAGGGGTGGGACTGAAGCTTTCTTT.

The chain combines TRBV28 with TRBJ1-1; 8 bases align to TRBD1. This CDR3 is 14 amino acids long. V shed 6 bases and J 5 bases; nucleotides not matched to a gene: 8. Germline V gene lookup returns CDR1 MDHEN and CDR2 SYDVKM. The CDR3 DNA is TGTGCCAGCAGCCTGACAGGGGCCCTTACTGAAGCTTTCTTT. Translated, it gives CASSLTGALTEAFF.

V and J are TRBV7-8 and TRBJ2-1; no firm D call. V was clipped by 6 bases and J by 10 bases, with 13 bases between them. This CDR3 region has 12 residues. The germline V gene encodes CDR1 SGHVS and CDR2 FQNEAQ. CDR3 in DNA: TGTGCCAGCAGATTCGACCAGGAAGAGCAGTTCTTC. This codes for CASRFDQEEQFF.

The V gene is TRBV28, the J gene TRBJ2-2; TRBD2 matches 13 bases. The CDR3 is 15 amino acids. Per germline, CDR1 MDHEN and CDR2 SYDVKM. V shed 7 bases, J shed 5 bases, and the junction held 4 bases outside the gene matches. The CDR3 nucleotides read TGTGCCAGCATGGGACTAGCGGGGAGAACCGGGGAGCTGTTTTTT. This sequence encodes CASMGLAGRTGELFF. Variable domain in full (rest from reference TRBV28 and TRBJ2-2): DVKVTQSSRYLVKRTGEKVFLECVQDMDHENMFWYRQDPGLGLRLIYFSYDVKMKEKGDIPEGYSVSREKKERFSLILESASTNQTSMYLCASMGLAGRTGELFFGEGSRLTVL.

J is TRBJ1-2 and V is TRBV7-6; D is uncertain. V was pared by 3 bases and J by 1 base, with 12 bases between. The length of the CDR3 is 15 residues. Germline values: CDR1 SGHVS, CDR2 FNYEAQ. The CDR3 is CASSLSPGFNYGYTF. Here the CDR3 DNA reads TGTGCCAGCAGCTTGAGTCCCGGGTTTAACTATGGCTACACCTTC.

This clone was found once. The V and J genes are TRBV28 and TRBJ1-3; 7 nucleotides agree with TRBD1. V shed 6 bases and J 0 bases; nucleotides not matched to a gene: 14. In germline, CDR1 is MDHEN, CDR2 SYDVKM. The CDR3 covers 18 residues. The CDR3 loop reads CASSPYSGTDTSGNTIYF. CDR3 coding DNA: TGTGCCAGCAGCCCCTATTCCGGGACAGACACCTCTGGAAACACCATATATTTT.

The V call is TRBV5-1, the J call TRBJ2-3, with D tentatively TRBD1 (7 bases). Between the trimmed V and J ends, which lost 2 bases and 6 bases, there was a span of 13 bases. The CDR3 sequence is 14 residues long. In germline, CDR1 is SGHRS, CDR2 YFSETQ. Here the CDR3 DNA reads TGCGCCAGCAGCTTAGAACAGGGGAGGGATACGCAGTATTTT. It is translated as CASSLEQGRDTQYF.

The rearrangement uses TRBV13 and TRBJ2-3, with 9 bases lining up with TRBD2. Germline V gene lookup returns CDR1 PRHDT and CDR2 FYEKMQ (reference sequence). The CDR3 extends over 19 amino acids. Trimming at V came to 5 bases and at J to 0 bases, leaving 15 bases not matched to a gene. The CDR3 sequence is CASSLRPPGLASSTDTQYF. CDR3 nucleotide sequence: TGTGCCAGCAGCCTAAGGCCCCCGGGACTAGCTTCTAGCACAGATACGCAGTATTTT.

This clone showed up just once. The V and J genes are TRBV6-5 and TRBJ1-1; D gene unclear. Germline V gene sequence: CDR1 MNHEY, CDR2 SVGAGI. V gave up 6 bases and J gave up 0 bases, with 8 bases separating them. The CDR3 covers 13 residues. For the CDR3, the DNA is TGTGCCAGCAGCCCCGGTTTGAACACTGAAGCTTTCTTT. This gives the protein CASSPGLNTEAFF.

The V gene is TRBV30, the J gene TRBJ2-7; D gene unclear. The CDR3 consists of 11 residues. Trimming took 1 base from V and 6 from J, leaving 7 bases between them. CDR1 is GTSNPN and CDR2 is SVGIG in the germline V gene (reference sequence). CDR3 loop: CAWSEESEQYF. The CDR3 region has the DNA TGTGCCTGGAGTGAGGAGTCCGAGCAGTACTTC.

The gene calls are TRBV6-6 and TRBJ2-1; 7 nucleotides match TRBD1. After removal of 6 bases from V and 3 bases from J, the junction contained 2 bases not matched to a gene. In germline, CDR1 is MNHNY, CDR2 SVGAGI (reference sequence). CDR3 length: 13 residues. As DNA, the CDR3 is TGTGCCAGCAGAGGGGGCGGCTACAATGAGCAGTTCTTC. Its protein is CASRGGGYNEQFF.

The chain employs TRBV6-1 and TRBJ2-7, with 8 nucleotides matching TRBD2. The CDR3 has 14 amino acids. J lost 9 bases, V lost 9 bases, and 16 bases had no gene match. CDR1 MNHNS and CDR2 SASEGT come from the germline V gene. For the CDR3, the DNA is TGTGCCAGTGACCACGGGACTAGTAAGGGCCGGCAGTACTTC. Translation gives CASDHGTSKGRQYF.

The V gene is TRBV11-2, the J gene TRBJ2-7, with 9 nucleotides matching TRBD2. Trimming cost V 6 bases and J 2 bases; bases outside gene matches: 8. In germline, CDR1 is SGHAT, CDR2 FQNNGV. There are 15 residues in the CDR3. The CDR3 nucleotides are TGTGCCAGCAGGATTAGCGGGGGTGGGACCTACGAGCAGTACTTC. Translating it yields CASRISGGGTYEQYF. The full variable domain, its missing parts supplied by reference TRBV11-2 and TRBJ2-7, is EAGVAQSPRYKIIEKRQSVAFWCNPISGHATLYWYQQILGQGPKLLIQFQNNGVVDDSQLPKDRFSAERLKGVDSTLKIQPAKLEDSAVYLCASRISGGGTYEQYFGPGTRLTVT.

The table lists this clone with a count of one. The V and J genes are TRBV6-5 and TRBJ2-7; 7 nucleotides match TRBD2. V lost 4 bases, J lost 0 bases, and 6 bases stayed unmatched. Germline V gene lookup returns CDR1 MNHEY and CDR2 SVGAGI. The CDR3 sequence is 15 residues long. The CDR3 region has the DNA TGTGCCAGCAGTTCATCGGGAGGTAGCTCCTACGAGCAGTACTTC. Protein: CASSSSGGSSYEQYF.